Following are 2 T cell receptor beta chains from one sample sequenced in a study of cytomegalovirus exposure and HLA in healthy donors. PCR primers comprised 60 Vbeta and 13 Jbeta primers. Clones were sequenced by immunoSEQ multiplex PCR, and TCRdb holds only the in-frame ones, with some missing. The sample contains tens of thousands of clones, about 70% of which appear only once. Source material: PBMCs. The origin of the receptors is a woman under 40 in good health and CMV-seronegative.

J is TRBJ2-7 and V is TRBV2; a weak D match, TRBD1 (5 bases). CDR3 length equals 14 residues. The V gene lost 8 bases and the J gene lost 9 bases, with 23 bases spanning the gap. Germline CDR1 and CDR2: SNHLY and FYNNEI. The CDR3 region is CASHEKGPYRGQYF. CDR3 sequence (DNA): TGTGCCAGCCATGAGAAGGGGCCTTACAGAGGGCAGTACTTC.

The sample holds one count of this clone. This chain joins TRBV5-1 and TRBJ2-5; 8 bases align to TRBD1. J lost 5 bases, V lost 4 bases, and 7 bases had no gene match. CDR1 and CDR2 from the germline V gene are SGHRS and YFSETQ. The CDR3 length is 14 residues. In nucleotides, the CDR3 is TGCGCCAGCAGCCTCAGGACAGGGCCGGAGACCCAGTACTTC. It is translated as CASSLRTGPETQYF.